These T cell receptor beta chains were read from a single sample in a study of cytomegalovirus exposure and HLA in healthy donors. Here immunoSEQ multiplex PCR was the method, and the copy in TCRdb shows in-frame clones only, minus some. The sample carries under 70,000 clones, around four fifths recorded once. Sequenced sample: PBMCs. The receptors were sampled from a male donor in good health and CMV-seropositive. Both conserved end residues are part of each CDR3. The D gene is left open where the match is weak. Size is omitted from some rows. Given values are once, few, many or a class for expanded clones.

TRBJ2-1	15	TRBV4-1	.	.	CASSQELGTQNEQFF	TGCGCCAGCAGCCAAGAACTGGGTACACAGAATGAGCAGTTCTTC
TRBJ1-3	19	TRBV6-1	few	.	CASSEVRPSSGASGNTIYF	TGTGCCAGCAGTGAAGTACGTCCCTCCAGTGGGGCATCCGGAAACACCATATATTTT
TRBJ2-5	14	TRBV5-8	few	.	CASSLGVGEETQYF	TGTGCCAGCAGCTTAGGAGTAGGCGAAGAGACCCAGTACTTC
TRBJ2-7	17	TRBV4-3	.	TRBD2	CASSQDLAGGFSYEQYF	TGCGCCAGCAGCCAAGATCTAGCGGGGGGTTTCTCCTACGAGCAGTACTTC
TRBJ1-1	20	TRBV7-8	.	TRBD1	CASSSSYGTGDYKANTEAFF	TGTGCCAGCAGCTCATCGTATGGGACAGGGGATTATAAGGCGAACACTGAAGCTTTCTTT
TRBJ2-7	16	TRBV27	.	.	CASSPDGARYSYEQYF	TGTGCCAGCAGTCCTGACGGTGCCAGGTATTCCTACGAGCAGTACTTC
TRBJ1-1	14	TRBV6-1	.	.	CASSDQGMNTEAFF	TGTGCCAGCAGTGACCAGGGGATGAACACTGAAGCTTTCTTT
TRBJ2-7	15	TRBV7-2	.	.	CASSAGLSSLYEQYF	TGTGCCAGCAGCGCGGGACTTTCGTCCCTTTACGAGCAGTACTTC
TRBJ1-3	16	TRBV5-4	once	.	CASSLVSATPGDTIYF	TGTGCCAGCAGCTTGGTCTCGGCAACACCCGGAGACACCATATATTTT
TRBJ2-5	15	TRBV4-3	.	.	CASSPDRTGLETQYF	TGCGCCAGCAGCCCCGATAGGACTGGATTAGAGACCCAGTACTTC
TRBJ1-1	15	TRBV7-9	few	.	CASRGIAGQDTEAFF	TGTGCCAGCAGGGGTATAGCGGGGCAAGACACTGAAGCTTTCTTT
TRBJ1-3	16	TRBV4-1	few	TRBD1	CASSSSTGRSGNTIYF	TGCGCCAGCAGCTCCTCGACAGGGCGCTCTGGAAACACCATATATTTT
TRBJ1-1	15	TRBV18	few	.	CASSPGGRDWTEAFF	TGTGCCAGCTCACCCGGCGGCAGGGACTGGACTGAAGCTTTCTTT
TRBJ1-2	17	TRBV28	.	TRBD1	CASSPKRTGGISYGYTF	TGTGCCAGCAGTCCGAAACGAACAGGGGGGATCTCCTATGGCTACACCTTC
TRBJ2-3	15	TRBV7-3	.	TRBD1	CASSKGDRDTDTQYF	TGTGCCAGCAGTAAGGGGGACAGAGACACAGATACGCAGTATTTT
TRBJ1-1	13	TRBV19	.	TRBD1	CASRKRGQLVAFF	TGTGCCAGTAGAAAAAGGGGGCAGTTAGTAGCTTTCTTT
TRBJ2-7	14	TRBV7-2	.	.	CASSLEPGVYEQYF	TGTGCCAGCAGCTTAGAGCCGGGGGTTTACGAGCAGTACTTC
TRBJ1-5	14	TRBV4-2	few	.	CASSPHRVDQPQHF	TGTGCCAGCAGCCCACACAGGGTGGATCAGCCCCAGCATTTT
TRBJ1-5	14	TRBV19	.	TRBD1	CASRDREFEQPQHF	TGTGCCAGTAGGGACAGGGAATTCGAGCAGCCCCAGCATTTT
TRBJ2-2	16	TRBV21-1	.	.	CASSKLGGLFTGELFF	TGTGCCAGCAGCAAACTTGGGGGCCTGTTCACCGGGGAGCTGTTTTTT
TRBJ2-5	15	TRBV7-7	.	.	CASSLNLAGLETQYF	TGTGCCAGCAGCTTAAACCTGGCAGGGTTGGAGACCCAGTACTTC
TRBJ1-1	16	TRBV19	.	TRBD1	CASSIDRDGWATEAFF	TGTGCCAGTAGTATCGACAGGGACGGCTGGGCCACTGAAGCTTTCTTT
TRBJ2-2	17	TRBV7-9	.	.	CASSLKVTGLDTGELFF	TGTGCCAGCAGCTTAAAGGTGACAGGTCTTGACACCGGGGAGCTGTTTTTT
TRBJ2-6	17	TRBV5-1	.	.	CASSLEVGGPGANVLTF	TGCGCCAGCAGCTTGGAGGTCGGGGGGCCTGGGGCCAACGTCCTGACTTTC
TRBJ2-7	16	TRBV27	.	.	CASSFALLGRAAEQYF	TGTGCCAGCAGTTTTGCGCTTCTAGGCAGGGCGGCGGAGCAGTACTTC
TRBJ1-5	15	TRBV6-1	.	.	CASSPWGESNQPQHF	TGTGCCAGCAGTCCCTGGGGAGAAAGCAATCAGCCCCAGCATTTT
TRBJ1-2	14	TRBV28	few	.	CASKERQLWYGYTF	TGTGCCAGCAAGGAGAGACAGTTGTGGTATGGCTACACCTTC
TRBJ1-6	14	TRBV6-1	few	.	CASSAQGNNSPLHF	TGTGCCAGCAGCGCCCAGGGTAATAATTCACCCCTCCACTTT
TRBJ2-5	15	TRBV7-3	.	TRBD1	CASSFRGLGKETQYF	TGTGCCAGCAGCTTCAGGGGGCTGGGGAAAGAGACCCAGTACTTC
TRBJ1-6	17	TRBV5-4	few	TRBD1	CASSLNPPGQYNSPLHF	TGTGCCAGCAGCTTAAACCCGCCGGGACAGTATAATTCACCCCTCCACTTT
TRBJ2-7	17	TRBV28	.	.	CASSLVVRRQTAYEQYF	TGTGCCAGCAGTTTAGTTGTTCGGCGACAGACGGCCTACGAGCAGTACTTC
TRBJ1-6	15	TRBV5-1	.	.	CASSLGRAGDSPLHF	TGCGCCAGCAGCTTGGGGCGCGCGGGTGATTCACCCCTCCACTTT
TRBJ1-1	15	TRBV9	.	.	CASSVLVEENTEAFF	TGTGCCAGCAGCGTCCTAGTGGAGGAGAACACTGAAGCTTTCTTT
TRBJ1-1	14	TRBV7-2	once	TRBD1	CASGTDRQNTEAFF	TGTGCCAGCGGCACGGACAGGCAGAACACTGAAGCTTTCTTT
TRBJ1-5	15	TRBV6-6	.	.	CASSSRTSRGKPQHF	TGTGCCAGCAGTTCTCGAACCTCCCGAGGGAAGCCCCAGCATTTT
TRBJ2-7	13	TRBV4-1	.	.	CASSTDSYYEQYF	TGCGCCAGCAGCACGGACAGTTACTACGAGCAGTACTTC
TRBJ1-1	17	TRBV27	few	TRBD1	CASSLGRQGYWDTEAFF	TGTGCCAGCAGTTTAGGGAGACAGGGCTATTGGGACACTGAAGCTTTCTTT
TRBJ1-5	14	TRBV19	.	.	CASSMWRGDQPQHF	TGTGCCAGTAGTATGTGGCGGGGGGATCAGCCCCAGCATTTT
TRBJ2-2	14	TRBV10-3	.	.	CAISESQNTGELFF	TGTGCCATCAGTGAGTCCCAGAACACCGGGGAGCTGTTTTTT
TRBJ1-1	15	TRBV5-1	.	.	CASSLGTNLNTEAFF	TGCGCCAGCAGCTTGGGGACTAACCTGAACACTGAAGCTTTCTTT
TRBJ2-3	13	TRBV29-1	.	.	CSVVRGSTDTQYF	TGCAGCGTTGTCAGGGGAAGCACAGATACGCAGTATTTT
TRBJ1-5	15	TRBV6-1	.	.	CASSESGPDYRPQHF	TGTGCCAGCAGTGAATCAGGTCCCGACTATCGGCCCCAGCATTTT
TRBJ2-1	20	TRBV15	.	TRBD2	CATSRDRNSGGRVLNHEQFF	TGTGCCACCAGCAGAGATCGGAATAGCGGGGGTCGTGTCCTCAACCATGAGCAGTTCTTC
TRBJ1-5	16	TRBV18	.	TRBD1	CASSNRGPNSNQPQHF	TGTGCCAGCTCAAACAGGGGACCCAATAGCAATCAGCCCCAGCATTTT
TRBJ1-4	14	TRBV7-6	few	.	CASSLRQVNEKLFF	TGTGCCAGCAGCTTGAGACAGGTTAATGAAAAACTGTTTTTT
TRBJ2-3	12	TRBV27	.	.	CASSYGTDTQYF	TGTGCCAGCAGCTATGGCACAGATACGCAGTATTTT
TRBJ1-2	16	TRBV7-9	once	TRBD1	CASSLWTGRWDYGYTF	TGTGCCAGCAGCTTATGGACAGGGCGCTGGGACTATGGCTACACCTTC
TRBJ2-5	17	TRBV2	.	TRBD1	CASSEVGQAFGQMSQYF	TGTGCCAGCAGTGAAGTGGGACAGGCCTTCGGACAGATGAGCCAGTACTTC